The next 32 T cell receptor beta chains were all read from a single sample in a study of CD8+CD57+ T cells in acquired aplastic anemia. By flow cytometry, patients selected for sequencing had shown an expansion of CD8+CD57+ cells. Genomic DNA was employed as the template in profiling TCR beta VDJ and CDR3. TCRdb redid the calling of the reads with MiXCR, one entry per CDR3 protein. The sample contains about 120,000 distinct CDR3 sequences, under 60% of which appear only once. Source material: sorted CD4+, CD8+, or CD8+CD57+ T cells (not recorded which) from PBMCs. All receptors derive from a human donor with aplastic anemia.

The J gene is TRBJ2-3, the V gene TRBV12-3 or TRBV12-4; the match to TRBD2 covers 9 bases. Germline trimming cut 1 base from V and 6 bases from J; bases unmatched to any gene: 11. The CDR3 sequence is 17 residues long. CDR3 coding DNA: TGTGCCAGCAGTTTAGGGAGACTAGCGGACCTTACGGATACGCAGTATTTT. Encoded protein: CASSLGRLADLTDTQYF.

The chain carries TRBV24-1 and TRBJ2-3; no clear D gene. This CDR3 contains 9 residues. V gave up 3 bases and J gave up 9 bases, with 0 bases separating them. Germline CDR1 reads KGHDR; CDR2 reads SFDVKD. The CDR3 protein is CATSDTQYF. CDR3 DNA sequence: TGTGCCACCAGTGATACGCAGTATTTT.

The chain has TRBV7-6 and TRBJ1-6, with TRBD1 matching 7 bases. Germline lookup yields CDR1 SGHVS and CDR2 FNYEAQ. CDR3 length: 14 residues. V lost 5 bases and J lost 7; bases outside the gene matches: 5. CDR3 sequence: CASSVGQPNSPLHF. The DNA for the CDR3 is TGTGCCAGCAGCGTGGGACAGCCGAATTCACCCCTCCACTTT.

This chain connects TRBV7-9 to TRBJ2-7; D is uncertain. This CDR3 region has 12 residues. Germline lookup yields CDR1 SEHNR and CDR2 FQNEAQ (reference sequence). V lost 1 base to trimming and J lost 4 bases, with 5 bases between them. The CDR3 bases are TGTGCCAGCAGCTTAGTCGTTTACGAGCAGTACTTC. Translated, it gives CASSLVVYEQYF.

This clonotype was seen a single time. V is TRBV7-9 and J is TRBJ1-2, with TRBD1 as a possible D gene (5 bases). The germline V and J ends were trimmed by 5 bases and 6 bases, with 16 bases remaining between them. CDR1 and CDR2 (germline): SEHNR, FQNEAQ (reference sequence). The CDR3 sequence is 14 residues long. In DNA form, the CDR3 reads TGTGCCAGCAGCCCTGGGACGGACCTCCATGGCTACACCTTC. This gives the protein CASSPGTDLHGYTF.

This clonotype was counted many times. The chain links TRBV2 to TRBJ1-5; D remains ambiguous. Trimming took 5 bases from V and 7 from J, leaving 15 bases between them. This CDR3 is 14 amino acids long. Germline assignment: CDR1 SNHLY and CDR2 FYNNEI. The CDR3 bases are TGTGCCAGCAGTCTGGGGAGCAGGTTACAGCCCCAGCATTTT. It translates to CASSLGSRLQPQHF.

This clonotype was seen many times. This chain uses TRBV7-9 with TRBJ2-5; 16 bases agree with TRBD2. Germline loops: CDR1 SEHNR, CDR2 FQNEAQ (reference sequence). After removal of 5 bases from V and 5 bases from J, the junction contained 8 bases not matched to a gene. The CDR3 extends over 17 amino acids. The DNA of the CDR3 is TGTGCCAGCAGCCCAGGGACTAGCGGGGGGGTACATGAGACCCAGTACTTC. Encoded protein: CASSPGTSGGVHETQYF.

The sample holds one count of this clonotype. The V gene is TRBV11-1, the J gene TRBJ2-1; D is uncertain. The germline gives CDR1 SGHAT, CDR2 FQDESV (reference sequence). Trimming removed 1 base from V and 2 bases from J, with 15 bases in between. CDR3 length equals 17 residues. CDR3 loop: CASSLVRTDDAYNEQFF. The CDR3 DNA sequence: TGTGCCAGCAGCTTAGTACGCACGGACGATGCCTACAATGAGCAGTTCTTC. Combining the CDR3 with reference TRBV11-1 and TRBJ2-1 gives the whole variable domain EAEVAQSPRYKITEKSQAVAFWCDPISGHATLYWYRQILGQGPELLVQFQDESVVDDSQLPKDRFSAERLKGVDSTLKIQPAELGDSAMYLCASSLVRTDDAYNEQFFGPGTRLTVL.

This clonotype was detected ten times or more. The chain joins TRBV29-1 to TRBJ1-2; 7 nucleotides line up with TRBD1. From germline, CDR1 is SQVTM and CDR2 ANQGSEA. V gave up 7 bases and J gave up 3 bases; unmatched junction bases: 8. The CDR3 is made up of 13 amino acids. The CDR3 here is CSATDRVDYGYTF. CDR3 nucleotide sequence: TGCAGCGCAACTGACAGGGTCGACTATGGCTACACCTTC.

To note about this clonotype: This may come from a read error, since a much larger clone is one base off. This chain connects TRBV11-2 to TRBJ2-1, with 7 bases aligning to TRBD1. This CDR3 region has 16 residues. Germline V gene data show CDR1 as SGHAT and CDR2 as FQNNGV. DNA for the CDR3: TGTGCCAGCAGCTTAGGAGGGACAGCCCTATACAATCAGCAGTTCTTC. It is translated as CASSLGGTALYNQQFF.

The V gene is TRBV10-3, the J gene TRBJ2-1; the D gene is possibly TRBD2 (5 bases). The CDR3 loop spans 15 amino acids. Germline CDR1 reads ENHRY; CDR2 reads SYGVKD. Trimming took 3 bases from V and 0 from J, leaving 9 bases between them. The CDR3 loop is CAISDPGNSYNEQFF. The CDR3 coding sequence is TGTGCCATCAGTGATCCCGGGAACTCCTACAATGAGCAGTTCTTC.

This clonotype was observed a handful of times. This chain connects TRBV2 to TRBJ1-6, with 9 nucleotides matching TRBD1. The V gene's germline CDR1 is SNHLY and CDR2 FYNNEI. CDR3 length equals 14 residues. The trim removed 8 bases at V and 5 bases at J, leaving 4 bases unmatched. The CDR3: CASFDRGNNSPLHF. For the CDR3, the DNA is TGTGCCAGCTTTGACAGGGGGAATAATTCACCCCTCCACTTT.

In this sample, this clonotype turned up many times. V gene TRBV5-5 combines with J gene TRBJ1-4, with D perhaps TRBD1 (6 bases). The CDR3 is 14 amino acids. Trimming took off 5 bases at V and 8 bases at J, with 16 bases between the two ends. From germline, CDR1 is SGHKS and CDR2 YYEKEE (reference sequence). The CDR3 loop reads CASRPTGPEEKLFF. The CDR3 DNA follows: TGTGCCAGCAGACCCACAGGGCCGGAGGAAAAACTGTTTTTT. Complete variable domain (other parts from reference TRBV5-5 and TRBJ1-4): DAGVTQSPTHLIKTRGQQVTLRCSPISGHKSVSWYQQVLGQGPQFIFQYYEKEERGRGNFPDRFSARQFPNYSSELNVNALLLGDSALYLCASRPTGPEEKLFFGSGTQLSVL.

This clonotype was counted many times. The V call is TRBV19, the J call TRBJ1-5, with D possibly TRBD1 on 6 matching bases. With 6 bases removed from V and 7 bases from J, the gap between germline ends came to 13 bases. Germline V gene data show CDR1 as LNHDA and CDR2 as SQIVND (reference sequence). CDR3 length: 13 residues. The CDR3 coding sequence is TGTGCCAGTAGGGAACAGGGTTGGCAGCCCCAGCATTTT. It encodes CASREQGWQPQHF.

This sequence joins TRBV7-2 and TRBJ2-7; D remains ambiguous. CDR1 is SGHTA, CDR2 FQGNSA, per germline. V lost 5 bases and J lost 9, with 11 bases in between. The CDR3 runs to 11 residues. The CDR3 DNA reads as TGTGCCAGCAGCCCCGGCCAGAGGCAGTACTTC. Amino acid sequence: CASSPGQRQYF.

DNA of the CDR3: TGTGCCAGCAGCTTGGTACAGGCGGGAGGGATCAGTAATGAGCAGTTCTTC. Translation gives CASSLVQAGGISNEQFF. This chain joins TRBV5-6 and TRBJ2-1; 9 nucleotides agree with TRBD2. Trimming took 0 bases from V and 7 from J; bases not matched to a gene: 11. Germline lookup yields CDR1 SGHDT and CDR2 YYEEEE. The CDR3 loop spans 17 amino acids.

The chain carries TRBV27 and TRBJ2-1; possible D gene TRBD2, 6 bases. Trimming stripped 2 bases from V and 2 bases from J, with 10 bases between. This CDR3 is built from 15 residues. CDR1 and CDR2 from the germline V gene are MNHEY and SMNVEV (reference sequence). In DNA, the CDR3 is TGTGCCAGCAGTTTAGGGGCGGGGCCCTACAATGAGCAGTTCTTC. This translates into CASSLGAGPYNEQFF.

This clonotype was counted ten times or more. The rearrangement uses TRBV6-1 and TRBJ1-2; perhaps TRBD1 as D (5 bases). The length of the CDR3 is 14 residues. Germline CDR1 reads MNHNS; CDR2 reads SASEGT. Trimming took off 6 bases at V and 3 bases at J, with 14 bases between the two ends. The chain's CDR3 is CASSPTRQHYGYTF. CDR3 DNA: TGTGCCAGCAGCCCCACCCGACAGCACTATGGCTACACCTTC.

This clonotype has at least ten counts. The gene calls are TRBV24-1 and TRBJ2-1, with D tentatively TRBD2 (5 bases). The V gene's germline CDR1 is KGHDR and CDR2 SFDVKD. Trimming removed 2 bases at V and 9 bases at J, with 7 bases between. The CDR3 contains 12 residues. CDR3 coding DNA: TGTGCCACCAGTGATTCGGGGTTTGAGCAGTTCTTC. Translation: CATSDSGFEQFF.

V is TRBV7-3 and J is TRBJ2-2; D is unresolved. Deletions cut 5 bases from V and 2 bases from J, with 9 bases between. CDR1 SGHTA and CDR2 FQGTGA come from the germline V gene. The CDR3 contains 14 residues. The CDR3 DNA is TGTGCCAGCAGCCCCCCAAGCAACACCGGGGAGCTGTTTTTT. Translation gives CASSPPSNTGELFF.

The chain carries TRBV6-2 or TRBV6-3 and TRBJ2-7, with D unclear. The J call may be in error: the DNA end matches TRBJ2-5 better. Germline CDR1 and CDR2: MNHEY and SVGEGT. The CDR3 consists of 12 residues. CDR3 sequence: CASSTRLETQYF. DNA of the CDR3: TGTGCCAGCAGTACTCGGTTGGAGACCCAGTACTTC.

A few counts support this clonotype. A much larger clone differs by one base, so this may be a read error. The V and J genes are TRBV12-3 or TRBV12-4 and TRBJ2-7; 7 bases fit TRBD2. Losses at the gene ends were 5 bases for V and 5 bases for J; bases not matched to a gene: 6. This CDR3 is built from 13 residues. The CDR3 bases are TGTGCCAGCAGTGGGATAGGGAGGGACGAGCAGTACTTC. Translation gives CASSGIGRDEQYF.

The table lists this clonotype with a few counts. This chain uses TRBV19 with TRBJ1-2; no firm D call. Trimming took 6 bases from V and 4 from J, leaving 6 bases between them. The germline CDR1 and CDR2 sequences are LNHDA and SQIVND (reference sequence). CDR3 length: 11 amino acids. The CDR3 loop is CASSNSYGYTF. DNA for the CDR3: TGTGCCAGTAGCAACAGCTATGGCTACACCTTC.

The chain combines TRBV2 with TRBJ2-5, with 8 bases fitting TRBD2. The V segment lost 1 base and the J segment 13 bases; nucleotides outside the gene matches: 2. The CDR3 totals 11 residues. Germline CDR1 and CDR2: SNHLY and FYNNEI. CDR3 loop: CASSEGAGGYF. The CDR3 nucleotides read TGTGCCAGCAGTGAAGGGGCGGGGGGGTACTTC. The variable domain in full, with the rest retrieved from reference TRBV2 and TRBJ2-5, is EPEVTQTPSHQVTQMGQEVILRCVPISNHLYFYWYRQILGQKVEFLVSFYNNEISEKSEIFDDQFSVERPDGSNFTLKIRSTKLEDSAMYFCASSEGAGGYFGPGTRLLVL.

The chain links TRBV7-9 to TRBJ1-3; no clear D gene. Deletions cut 3 bases from V and 4 bases from J, with 10 bases between. Germline CDR1 and CDR2: SEHNR and FQNEAQ (reference sequence). The length of the CDR3 is 14 residues. The CDR3 bases are TGTGCCAGCAGCTTCGGCAGAGGGGGAAACACCATATATTTT. Protein: CASSFGRGGNTIYF. Full variable domain (rest looked up from reference TRBV7-9 and TRBJ1-3): DTGVSQNPRHKITKRGQNVTFRCDPISEHNRLYWYRQTLGQGPEFLTYFQNEAQLEKSRLLSDRFSAERPKGSFSTLEIQRTEQGDSAMYLCASSFGRGGNTIYFGEGSWLTVV.

The J gene is TRBJ2-7, the V gene TRBV2; D remains unclear. CDR3 length equals 12 residues. Germline V gives CDR1 SNHLY, CDR2 FYNNEI. Trimming took off 2 bases at V and 5 bases at J, with 7 bases between the two ends. This CDR3 is CASSELRNEQYF. The CDR3 DNA is TGTGCCAGCAGTGAACTCCGGAACGAGCAGTACTTC.

V gene TRBV9 combines with J gene TRBJ1-3; possibly TRBD1 for D (5 bases). CDR1 and CDR2 from the germline V gene are SGDLS and YYNGEE. V gave up 3 bases and J gave up 0 bases, with 13 bases separating them. CDR3 length equals 16 residues. In DNA, the CDR3 is TGTGCCAGCAGCGAGCAGGGACCGTCCTCTGGAAACACCATATATTTT. Amino acids: CASSEQGPSSGNTIYF.

The rearrangement joins TRBV5-4 to TRBJ2-3; 12 nucleotides line up with TRBD2. The CDR3 loop spans 14 amino acids. Looked up from germline, CDR1 is SGHNT and CDR2 is YYREEE (reference sequence). The V gene end was trimmed by 7 bases and the J gene end by 2 bases; junction bases not matched to a gene: 2. As DNA, the CDR3 is TGTGCCAGCGGACTAGCGGGAAACACAGATACGCAGTATTTT. This gives the protein CASGLAGNTDTQYF.

J is TRBJ2-5 and V is TRBV19; 9 nucleotides agree with TRBD1. From germline, CDR1 is LNHDA and CDR2 SQIVND (reference sequence). CDR3 size: 15 residues. The V and J ends lost 7 bases and 4 bases, in that order; junction bases with no gene match: 10. The CDR3 protein is CASTPGQGRGETQYF. Here the CDR3 DNA reads TGTGCCAGTACCCCGGGACAGGGACGGGGAGAGACCCAGTACTTC.

This clonotype was observed a few times. The genes are TRBV6-2 or TRBV6-3 and TRBJ2-3; 7 bases are a match to TRBD2. The CDR3 totals 15 residues. The germline V gene encodes CDR1 MNHEY and CDR2 SVGEGT. After removal of 1 base from V and 1 base from J, the junction contained 2 bases not matched to a gene. The CDR3 bases are TGTGCCAGCAGTTACTGGGGGGGAGGCACAGATACGCAGTATTTT. Its protein is CASSYWGGGTDTQYF.

The table lists this clonotype with many counts. The chain combines TRBV7-8 with TRBJ1-1, with TRBD1 identical over 8 bases. The germline V gene has CDR1 SGHVS and CDR2 FQNEAQ. V was clipped by 0 bases and J by 4 bases; unmatched bases: 4. This CDR3 has 15 residues. In DNA, the CDR3 is TGTGCCAGCAGCTTAGCCGCAGGGGGCGGCACTGAAGCTTTCTTT. Translating gives CASSLAAGGGTEAFF. Combining the CDR3 with reference TRBV7-8 and TRBJ1-1 gives the whole variable domain GAGVSQSPRYKVAKRGQDVALRCDPISGHVSLFWYQQALGQGPEFLTYFQNEAQLDKSGLPSDRFFAERPEGSVSTLKIQRTQQEDSAVYLCASSLAAGGGTEAFFGQGTRLTVV.

This clonotype came up many times. The V and J genes are TRBV5-5 and TRBJ2-7; 9 bases are shared with TRBD1. This CDR3 comprises 15 residues. The ends lost 0 bases at V and 2 bases at J; junction bases unmatched: 3. Germline loops: CDR1 SGHKS, CDR2 YYEKEE (reference sequence). CDR3 amino acids: CASSLGDRDTYEQYF. In nucleotides, the CDR3 is TGTGCCAGCAGCTTGGGGGACAGGGACACCTACGAGCAGTACTTC.